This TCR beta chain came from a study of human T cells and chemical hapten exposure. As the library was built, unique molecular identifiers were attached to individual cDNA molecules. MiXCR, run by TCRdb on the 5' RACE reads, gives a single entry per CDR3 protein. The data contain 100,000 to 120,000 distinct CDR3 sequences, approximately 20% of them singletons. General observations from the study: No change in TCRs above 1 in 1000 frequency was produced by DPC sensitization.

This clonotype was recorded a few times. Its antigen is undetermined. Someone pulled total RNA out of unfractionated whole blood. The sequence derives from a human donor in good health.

DNA of the CDR3: TGTGCCACCCGGGGAAGCGGAGGGCCAGGGACCCAGTACTTC. Translation gives CATRGSGGPGTQYF. The chain links TRBV19 to TRBJ2-5; TRBD2 is a possible D gene (6 bases). This CDR3 spans 14 amino acids. Germline V CDR1 and CDR2: LNHDA, SQIVND (reference sequence). Trimming removed 10 bases at V and 7 bases at J, with 22 bases between.